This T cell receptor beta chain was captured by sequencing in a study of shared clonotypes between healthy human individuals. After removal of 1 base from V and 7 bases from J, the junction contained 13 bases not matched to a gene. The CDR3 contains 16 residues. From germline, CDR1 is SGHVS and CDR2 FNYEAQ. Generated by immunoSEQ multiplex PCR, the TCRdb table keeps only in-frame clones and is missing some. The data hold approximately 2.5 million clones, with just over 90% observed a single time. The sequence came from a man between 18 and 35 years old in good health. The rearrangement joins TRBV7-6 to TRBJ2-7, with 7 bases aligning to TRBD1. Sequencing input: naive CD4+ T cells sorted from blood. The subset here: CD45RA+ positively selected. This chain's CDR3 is CASSLVPRQGHGEQYF. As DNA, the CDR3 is TGTGCCAGCAGCTTAGTCCCGCGACAGGGACACGGGGAGCAGTACTTC.